The clone carrying this T cell receptor (beta chain) came up a few times. Antigen specificity is unknown. The SP2 primer and nested alpha and beta constant region primers amplified ligated cDNA in four rounds. Reverse transcription of blood and skin TCR RNA was primed at alpha and beta constant regions. One entry per CDR3 protein results from TCRdb running MiXCR on the 5' RACE reads. The data show more than 60,000 distinct CDR3 sequences, more than 6.5% seen once. An oligonucleotide containing a UMI was ligated to the 3' end of TCR cDNA. Whole blood, 2.5 ml, came from adult healthy volunteers. Input was about 1 to 1,100 ng of DNase-treated total RNA without cell sorting. The data derive from a study of naive and memory T cell subsets. Study observations and caveats: TCR transcript changes with activation or differentiation may affect this RNA method.

The germline V gene has CDR1 LNHDA and CDR2 SQIVND (reference sequence). V shed 1 base, J shed 10 bases, and the junction held 6 bases outside the gene matches. The CDR3 covers 14 residues. The chain recombines TRBV19 with TRBJ2-1; 8 nucleotides agree with TRBD2. The source is a female donor in good health. The CDR3 loop reads CASSIVFGGDEQFF. The DNA for the CDR3 is TGTGCCAGTAGTATAGTTTTCGGGGGGGACGAGCAGTTCTTC.